The 4 T cell receptor beta chains below come from one sample, sequenced in a study of shared clonotypes between healthy human individuals. Naive-designated CD8 cells lacked CD45RO, were positively enriched for CCR7, and omitted terminally differentiated effector memory CD45RA+ cells. Libraries were prepared by immunoSEQ multiplex PCR; TCRdb keeps only in-frame clonotypes and omits some of them. The table includes around 2,000,000 clones, about 94% detected once. Sequenced material: naive CD8+ T cells sorted from blood. The receptors come from a man aged 18 to 29 in good health.

The V call is TRBV9, the J call TRBJ2-2; a weak D match, TRBD2 (5 bases). The germline CDR1 and CDR2 sequences are SGDLS and YYNGEE. V lost 3 bases and J 6 bases, leaving 9 bases between the germline ends. The CDR3 consists of 13 residues. In nucleotides, the CDR3 is TGTGCCAGCAGCGCCGCTAGCCCCGGGGAGCTGTTTTTT. Translating it yields CASSAASPGELFF.

The V call is TRBV6-5, the J call TRBJ1-2, with unresolved D. The CDR3 is 14 residues long. The germline CDR1 and CDR2 sequences are MNHEY and SVGAGI. The germline V and J ends were trimmed by 0 bases and 5 bases, with 10 bases remaining between them. DNA of the CDR3: TGTGCCAGCAGTTACTCCGAGGACGGATATGGCTACACCTTC. It specifies CASSYSEDGYGYTF.

This chain joins TRBV27 and TRBJ2-1; 7 positions agree with TRBD2. The junction had 16 bases not matched to a gene; V was cut back by 4 bases and J by 10 bases. The CDR3 extends over 16 amino acids. Germline V CDR1 and CDR2: MNHEY, SMNVEV (reference sequence). The DNA for the CDR3 is TGTGCCAGCAGTTCCATGGGCGGGAGTTTTCTTAAGGAGCAGTTCTTC. Protein sequence: CASSSMGGSFLKEQFF.

The V and J genes are TRBV6-5 and TRBJ1-2; TRBD1 might be the D (5 bases). CDR1 and CDR2 from the germline V gene are MNHEY and SVGAGI. The ends were cut back, 0 bases at V and 7 bases at J, with 15 bases in the middle. CDR3 length: 15 residues. The chain's CDR3 is CASSYSIRGEGGYTF. The CDR3 DNA follows: TGTGCCAGCAGTTACTCGATTCGGGGGGAGGGTGGCTACACCTTC.